The rows below give T cell receptor beta chains drawn from one sample of a study of blood T cell repertoires in COVID-19. Profiling relied on immunoSEQ multiplex PCR, and the TCRdb table lists in-frame clones only, not all of them. The table includes about 220,000 clones, about four fifths detected once. Input material: peripheral blood. All receptors come from a woman aged 60-75 years with acute or convalescent COVID-19. Both conserved end residues are part of each CDR3. Fields, in order: J gene, D gene, V gene, clone size, CDR3 DNA, CDR3 protein. The D gene is left open where the match is weak. Part of the rows lack a size; the others show once, few, many or a class for expanded clones.

J: TRBJ2-1; D: TRBD2; V: TRBV29-1; size: .; DNA: TGCAGCTCCGCTAGCGGGGGGGCCAATGAGCAGTTCTTC; CDR3: CSSASGGANEQFF
J: TRBJ1-4; D: .; V: TRBV6-2/TRBV6-3; size: .; DNA: TGTGCCAGCAGTTACTCGGGGCAGCTCGGCGAAAAACTGTTTTTT; CDR3: CASSYSGQLGEKLFF
J: TRBJ1-2; D: .; V: TRBV27; size: .; DNA: TGTGCCAGCAGTTTGGGTGGGGGCAACTATGGCTACACCTTC; CDR3: CASSLGGGNYGYTF
J: TRBJ1-1; D: .; V: TRBV29-1; size: .; DNA: TGCAGCGTTGCAGGGGACACTGAAGCTTTCTTT; CDR3: CSVAGDTEAFF
J: TRBJ1-2; D: .; V: TRBV9; size: .; DNA: TGTGCCAGCAGCCCCGGGAGGCAGGTCCCGGGCTACACCTTC; CDR3: CASSPGRQVPGYTF
J: TRBJ1-2; D: TRBD1; V: TRBV5-6; size: .; DNA: TGTGCCAGCAGCTTGAGACAGGGTGATGGCTACACCTTC; CDR3: CASSLRQGDGYTF
J: TRBJ2-2; D: TRBD1; V: TRBV7-3; size: once; DNA: TGTGCCAGCAGCTTTGGTGGACAGGCGAACACCGGGGAGCTGTTTTTT; CDR3: CASSFGGQANTGELFF
J: TRBJ1-4; D: .; V: TRBV12-2; size: once; DNA: TGTGCAAGTCGCTTATGTCAGGGCCTAAATGAAAAACTGTTTTTT; CDR3: CASRLCQGLNEKLFF
J: TRBJ2-7; D: TRBD2; V: TRBV7-3; size: .; DNA: TGTGCCAGCAGCTTAACTAGCGGGGGGGCCGAGCAGTACTTC; CDR3: CASSLTSGGAEQYF
J: TRBJ2-1; D: .; V: TRBV30; size: .; DNA: TGTGCCTGGAGTGTACAACTACTCATCAATGAGCAGTTCTTC; CDR3: CAWSVQLLINEQFF
J: TRBJ1-3; D: TRBD1; V: TRBV5-6; size: .; DNA: TGTGCCAGCAGCCCCGGGACAGGGGAATTGGGAAACACCATATATTTT; CDR3: CASSPGTGELGNTIYF
J: TRBJ2-7; D: .; V: TRBV28; size: .; DNA: TGTGCCAGCAGTCCACCTATAAACTTTAGTCCCTACGAGCAGTACTTC; CDR3: CASSPPINFSPYEQYF
J: TRBJ1-3; D: .; V: TRBV6-1; size: .; DNA: TGTGCCAGCAGTGAAAACAGGCGTGGAAACACCATATATTTT; CDR3: CASSENRRGNTIYF
J: TRBJ2-5; D: .; V: TRBV5-4; size: .; DNA: TGTGCCAGCAGCTTGGTTCGGTCTCAAGAGACCCAGTACTTC; CDR3: CASSLVRSQETQYF
J: TRBJ1-2; D: .; V: TRBV7-9; size: .; DNA: TGTGCCAGCACCCCTGACAATAACTATGGCTACACCTTC; CDR3: CASTPDNNYGYTF
J: TRBJ2-3; D: .; V: TRBV25-1; size: .; DNA: TGTGCCAGCAGAGGCTGGGAGCTGGGTACGCAGTATTTT; CDR3: CASRGWELGTQYF
J: TRBJ2-7; D: TRBD1; V: TRBV3-1/TRBV3-2; size: .; DNA: TGTGCCAGCAGCCACGGGACAGGGGGAACCTACGAGCAGTACTTC; CDR3: CASSHGTGGTYEQYF
J: TRBJ1-1; D: .; V: TRBV4-3; size: .; DNA: TGCGCCAGCAGCCAAGAGACAGTGAACACTGAAGCTTTCTTT; CDR3: CASSQETVNTEAFF
J: TRBJ1-6; D: TRBD1; V: TRBV10-2; size: once; DNA: TGCGCCATTGCCCGCGGGACAGAAAAAGGACCCCTCCACTTT; CDR3: CAIARGTEKGPLHF
J: TRBJ2-5; D: .; V: TRBV2; size: .; DNA: TGTGCCAGCAGTGGAGGACAGAGGGAGACCCAGTACTTC; CDR3: CASSGGQRETQYF
J: TRBJ1-2; D: .; V: TRBV5-8; size: .; DNA: TGTGCCAGCAGCCGAGAGATTAACTATGGCTACACCTTC; CDR3: CASSREINYGYTF
J: TRBJ2-5; D: .; V: TRBV30; size: .; DNA: TGTGCCTGGAGTATGGCCCGTGGCGGGACCCAGTACTTC; CDR3: CAWSMARGGTQYF
J: TRBJ2-5; D: .; V: TRBV27; size: .; DNA: TGTGCCAGCAGTTTGGGTGAGCGGGAGACCCAGTACTTC; CDR3: CASSLGERETQYF
J: TRBJ1-3; D: .; V: TRBV7-2; size: few; DNA: TGTGCCAGCAGCACCCAGGGGAGCTCTGGAAACACCATATATTTT; CDR3: CASSTQGSSGNTIYF
J: TRBJ1-2; D: .; V: TRBV6-5; size: .; DNA: TGTGCCAGCAAACAGGGTACGGACTATGGCTACACCTTC; CDR3: CASKQGTDYGYTF
J: TRBJ1-1; D: TRBD1; V: TRBV3-1/TRBV3-2; size: .; DNA: TGTGCCAGCAGCCAAAGCACCGGGACAGGCAACACTGAAGCTTTCTTT; CDR3: CASSQSTGTGNTEAFF
J: TRBJ2-3; D: .; V: TRBV18; size: .; DNA: TGTGCCAGCTCACGAAGGCGGTTGAGCACAGATACGCAGTATTTT; CDR3: CASSRRRLSTDTQYF
J: TRBJ2-5; D: .; V: TRBV6-2/TRBV6-3; size: .; DNA: TGTGCCAGCAGTTTGAGGGAGACCCAGTACTTC; CDR3: CASSLRETQYF
J: TRBJ2-3; D: TRBD2; V: TRBV4-1; size: .; DNA: TGCGCCAGCAGCCAACCGCCTAGCGGGGGGCCCGAGCGGGTTTGGACGCAGTATTTT; CDR3: CASSQPPSGGPERVWTQYF
J: TRBJ1-5; D: .; V: TRBV10-3; size: few; DNA: TGTGCCACGACAGATAGCAATCAGCCCCAGCATTTT; CDR3: CATTDSNQPQHF
J: TRBJ2-1; D: .; V: TRBV7-2; size: .; DNA: TGTGCCAGCAGCTTAGCCGCGGGACACAATGAGCAGTTCTTC; CDR3: CASSLAAGHNEQFF
J: TRBJ1-5; D: .; V: TRBV6-5; size: once; DNA: TGTGCCAGCAGTTTGCTCGCCGGGGGCAATCAGCCCCAGCATTTT; CDR3: CASSLLAGGNQPQHF
J: TRBJ2-3; D: .; V: TRBV4-1; size: .; DNA: TGCGCCAGCAGCCAAGATAGGGTCTCACAGGGTACAGATACGCAGTATTTT; CDR3: CASSQDRVSQGTDTQYF
J: TRBJ1-2; D: TRBD1; V: TRBV5-4; size: few; DNA: TGTGCCAGCAGCTCCCCGGGACAGCCTAATAACTATGGCTACACCTTC; CDR3: CASSSPGQPNNYGYTF
J: TRBJ2-3; D: .; V: TRBV7-3; size: .; DNA: TGTGCCAGCAGCTTAACTCAGTTAGATACGCAGTATTTT; CDR3: CASSLTQLDTQYF
J: TRBJ1-4; D: .; V: TRBV7-7; size: once; DNA: TGTGCTAGCAGCTTATGGGGGGGAACTAATGAAAAACTGTTTTTT; CDR3: CASSLWGGTNEKLFF
J: TRBJ2-3; D: TRBD2; V: TRBV14; size: .; DNA: TGTGCCAGCAGCCCGGGGAAAGGACTAGCAGCCGATACGCAGTATTTT; CDR3: CASSPGKGLAADTQYF
J: TRBJ1-5; D: .; V: TRBV5-6; size: once; DNA: TGTGCCAGCAGCTTGGGAGGGGAGGGCAATCAGCCCCAGCATTTT; CDR3: CASSLGGEGNQPQHF
J: TRBJ1-2; D: TRBD1; V: TRBV29-1; size: .; DNA: TGCAGCGCAGGGACAGGGTACAGTGGCTACACCTTC; CDR3: CSAGTGYSGYTF
J: TRBJ2-1; D: TRBD1; V: TRBV7-3; size: .; DNA: TGTGCCAGCAGCTTAGGGACAGGGGGCAACTCCTACAATGAGCAGTTCTTC; CDR3: CASSLGTGGNSYNEQFF
J: TRBJ2-5; D: .; V: TRBV5-5; size: .; DNA: TGTGCCAGCAGCAGGCTAGCAGAGGAGACCCAGTACTTC; CDR3: CASSRLAEETQYF
J: TRBJ2-1; D: TRBD2; V: TRBV5-4; size: .; DNA: TGTGCCAGCAGCCCCTCGGGGGGAGCCTACAATGAGCAGTTCTTC; CDR3: CASSPSGGAYNEQFF
J: TRBJ2-2; D: .; V: TRBV6-5; size: .; DNA: TGTGCCAGCACCCTGGGCAGTCCGAACACCGGGGAGCTGTTTTTT; CDR3: CASTLGSPNTGELFF
J: TRBJ2-5; D: .; V: TRBV3-1/TRBV3-2; size: .; DNA: TGTGCCAGCAGGGGACTCAAGGGAGGAGAGACCCAGTACTTC; CDR3: CASRGLKGGETQYF
J: TRBJ2-7; D: .; V: TRBV3-1/TRBV3-2; size: .; DNA: TGTGCCAGCAGCCAAGATTTGGTAGCCTACGAGCAGTACTTC; CDR3: CASSQDLVAYEQYF
J: TRBJ1-5; D: .; V: TRBV6-6; size: .; DNA: TGTGCCAGCAGGTTAAATCAGCCCCAGCATTTT; CDR3: CASRLNQPQHF
J: TRBJ1-2; D: .; V: TRBV2; size: once; DNA: TGTGCCAGCAGGAGAGAGGGAACAAGTGGCTACACCTTC; CDR3: CASRREGTSGYTF
J: TRBJ1-3; D: TRBD1; V: TRBV7-6; size: few; DNA: TGTGCCAGCAGCACTCAGGGGGCGCAAGGAAACACCATATATTTT; CDR3: CASSTQGAQGNTIYF
J: TRBJ2-7; D: TRBD2; V: TRBV19; size: .; DNA: TGTGCCAGTAGTACCCCGGGAGGTTACTACGAGCAGTACTTC; CDR3: CASSTPGGYYEQYF
J: TRBJ1-2; D: .; V: TRBV10-3; size: .; DNA: TGTGCCATCAGTGAGTCCGACTATTATGGCTACACCTTC; CDR3: CAISESDYYGYTF
J: TRBJ2-3; D: TRBD1; V: TRBV6-5; size: .; DNA: TGTGCCAGCAGTCCTGGGACAGCTAGCACAGATACGCAGTATTTT; CDR3: CASSPGTASTDTQYF
J: TRBJ1-1; D: .; V: TRBV10-2; size: .; DNA: TGCGCCAGCAGTGATCGGGGTAGCGCTGAAGCTTTCTTT; CDR3: CASSDRGSAEAFF
J: TRBJ1-6; D: TRBD1; V: TRBV6-2/TRBV6-3; size: .; DNA: TGTGCCAGCAGCTCCAGACAGGGGGAAATAGGACCCCTCCACTTT; CDR3: CASSSRQGEIGPLHF
J: TRBJ2-2; D: .; V: TRBV13; size: few; DNA: TGTGCCAGCAGCTCCGCGACCATAGGGGCGACCGGGGAGCTGTTTTTT; CDR3: CASSSATIGATGELFF